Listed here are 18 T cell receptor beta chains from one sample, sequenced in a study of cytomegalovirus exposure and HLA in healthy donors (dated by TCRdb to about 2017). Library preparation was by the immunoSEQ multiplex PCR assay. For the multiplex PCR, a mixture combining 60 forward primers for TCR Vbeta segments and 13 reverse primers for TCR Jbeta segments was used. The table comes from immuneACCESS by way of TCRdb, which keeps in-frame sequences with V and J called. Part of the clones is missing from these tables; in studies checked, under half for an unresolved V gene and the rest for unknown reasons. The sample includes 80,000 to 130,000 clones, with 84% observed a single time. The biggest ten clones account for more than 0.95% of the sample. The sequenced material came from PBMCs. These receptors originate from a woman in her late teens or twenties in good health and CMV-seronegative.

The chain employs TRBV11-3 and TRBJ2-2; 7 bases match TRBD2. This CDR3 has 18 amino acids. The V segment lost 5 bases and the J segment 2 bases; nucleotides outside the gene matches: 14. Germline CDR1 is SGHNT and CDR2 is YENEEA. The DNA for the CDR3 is TGTGCCAGCAGCGCCAACCGCATAGGACTAGTAAACACCGGGGAGCTGTTTTTT. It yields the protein CASSANRIGLVNTGELFF.

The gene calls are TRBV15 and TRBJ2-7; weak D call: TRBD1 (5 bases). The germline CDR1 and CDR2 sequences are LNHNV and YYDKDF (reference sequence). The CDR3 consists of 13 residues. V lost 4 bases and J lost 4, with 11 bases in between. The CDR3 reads CATSISDIYEQYF. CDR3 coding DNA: TGTGCCACCAGCATATCGGACATTTACGAGCAGTACTTC.

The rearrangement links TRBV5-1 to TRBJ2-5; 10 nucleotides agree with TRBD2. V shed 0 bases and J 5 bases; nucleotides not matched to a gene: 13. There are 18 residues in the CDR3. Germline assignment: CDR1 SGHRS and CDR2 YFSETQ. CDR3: CASSLASGRGELRETQYF. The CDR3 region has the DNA TGCGCCAGCAGCTTGGCTAGCGGGAGAGGGGAACTGCGGGAGACCCAGTACTTC.

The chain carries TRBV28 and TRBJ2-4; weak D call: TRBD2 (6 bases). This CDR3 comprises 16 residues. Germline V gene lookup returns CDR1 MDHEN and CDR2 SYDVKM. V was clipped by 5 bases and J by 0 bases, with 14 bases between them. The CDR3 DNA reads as TGTGCCAGCAGTCCGGGACTCCTGTTAGCCAAAAACATTCAGTACTTC. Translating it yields CASSPGLLLAKNIQYF.

CDR3 DNA sequence: TGTGCCAGCAGCCAAGAAGCGGGTGGGGCCTACGAGCAGTACTTC. Translated: CASSQEAGGAYEQYF. The J gene is TRBJ2-7, the V gene TRBV4-2, with D perhaps matching TRBD2 (6 bases). CDR3 length: 15 amino acids. Germline loops: CDR1 LGHNA, CDR2 YNFKEQ. The V end was cut by 0 bases, the J end by 2 bases, with 11 bases between.

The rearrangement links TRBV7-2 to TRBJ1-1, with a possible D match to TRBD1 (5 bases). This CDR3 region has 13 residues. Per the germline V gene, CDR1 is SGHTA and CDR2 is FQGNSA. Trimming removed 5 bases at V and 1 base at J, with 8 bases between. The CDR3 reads CASSVGQNTEAFF. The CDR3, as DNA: TGTGCCAGCAGCGTCGGACAGAACACTGAAGCTTTCTTT. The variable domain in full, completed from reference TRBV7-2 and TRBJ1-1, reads GAGVSQSPSNKVTEKGKDVELRCDPISGHTALYWYRQSLGQGLEFLIYFQGNSAPDKSGLPSDRFSAERTGGSVSTLTIQRTQQEDSAVYLCASSVGQNTEAFFGQGTRLTVV.

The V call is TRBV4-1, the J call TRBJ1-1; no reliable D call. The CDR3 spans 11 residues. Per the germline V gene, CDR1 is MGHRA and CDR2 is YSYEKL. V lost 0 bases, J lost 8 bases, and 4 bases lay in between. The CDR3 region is CASSQEREAFF. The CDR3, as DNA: TGCGCCAGCAGCCAAGAGAGAGAAGCTTTCTTT.

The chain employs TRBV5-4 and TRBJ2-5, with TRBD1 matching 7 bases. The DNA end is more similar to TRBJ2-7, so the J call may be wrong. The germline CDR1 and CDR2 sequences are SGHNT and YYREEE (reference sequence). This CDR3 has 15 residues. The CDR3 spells CASSYEDRAPYEQYF. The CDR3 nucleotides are TGTGCCAGCAGCTATGAAGACAGGGCCCCCTACGAGCAGTACTTC.

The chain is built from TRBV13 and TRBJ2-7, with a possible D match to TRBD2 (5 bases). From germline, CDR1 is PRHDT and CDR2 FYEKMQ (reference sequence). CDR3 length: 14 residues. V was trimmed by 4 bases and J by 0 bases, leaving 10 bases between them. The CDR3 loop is CASSSSGSSYEQYF. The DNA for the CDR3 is TGTGCCAGCAGCTCGTCGGGAAGCTCCTACGAGCAGTACTTC.

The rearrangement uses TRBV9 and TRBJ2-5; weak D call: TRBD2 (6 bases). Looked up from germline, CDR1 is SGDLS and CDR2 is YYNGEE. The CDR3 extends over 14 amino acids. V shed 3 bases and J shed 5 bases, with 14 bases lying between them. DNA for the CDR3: TGTGCCAGCAGCGGCGGGGTTAGATACGAGACCCAGTACTTC. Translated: CASSGGVRYETQYF.

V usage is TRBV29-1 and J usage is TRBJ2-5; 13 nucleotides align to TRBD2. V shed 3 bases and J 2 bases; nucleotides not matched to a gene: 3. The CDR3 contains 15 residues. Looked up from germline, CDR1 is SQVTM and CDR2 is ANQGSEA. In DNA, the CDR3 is TGCAGCGTTGATCGGACTAGCGGGAGACAAGAGACCCAGTACTTC. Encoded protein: CSVDRTSGRQETQYF.

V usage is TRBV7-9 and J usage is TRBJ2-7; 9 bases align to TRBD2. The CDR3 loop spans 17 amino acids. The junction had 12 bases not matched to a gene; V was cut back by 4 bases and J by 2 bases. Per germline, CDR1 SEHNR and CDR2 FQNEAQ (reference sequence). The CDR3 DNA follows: TGTGCCAGCAGCTCAGGTAGCGGGAGCCAACTTCCCTACGAGCAGTACTTC. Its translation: CASSSGSGSQLPYEQYF.

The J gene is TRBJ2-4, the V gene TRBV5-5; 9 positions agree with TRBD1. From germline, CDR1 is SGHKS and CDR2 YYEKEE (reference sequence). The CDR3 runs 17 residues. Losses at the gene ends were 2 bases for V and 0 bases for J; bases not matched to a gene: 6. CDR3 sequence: CASSFMGQGLAKNIQYF. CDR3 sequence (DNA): TGTGCCAGCAGCTTCATGGGACAGGGACTAGCCAAAAACATTCAGTACTTC.

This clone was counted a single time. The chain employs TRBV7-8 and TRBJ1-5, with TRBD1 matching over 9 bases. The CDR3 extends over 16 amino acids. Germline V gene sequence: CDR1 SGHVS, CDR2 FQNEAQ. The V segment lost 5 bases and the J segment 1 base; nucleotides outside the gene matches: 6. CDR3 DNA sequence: TGTGCCAGCAGCCCATATGGACAGGGGAGCAATCAGCCCCAGCATTTT. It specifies CASSPYGQGSNQPQHF.

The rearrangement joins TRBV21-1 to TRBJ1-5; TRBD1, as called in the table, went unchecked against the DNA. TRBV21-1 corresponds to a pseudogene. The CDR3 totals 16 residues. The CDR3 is CASSIGDRDRHQPQHF. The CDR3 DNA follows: TGTGCCAGCAGCATAGGGGACAGGGACAGGCATCAGCCCCAGCATTTT.

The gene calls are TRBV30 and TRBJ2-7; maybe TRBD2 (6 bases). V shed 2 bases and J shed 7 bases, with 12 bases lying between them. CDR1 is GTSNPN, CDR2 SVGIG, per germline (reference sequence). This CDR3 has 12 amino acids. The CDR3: CAWSLGGGEQYF. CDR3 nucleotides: TGTGCCTGGAGTCTCGGGGGTGGGGAGCAGTACTTC.

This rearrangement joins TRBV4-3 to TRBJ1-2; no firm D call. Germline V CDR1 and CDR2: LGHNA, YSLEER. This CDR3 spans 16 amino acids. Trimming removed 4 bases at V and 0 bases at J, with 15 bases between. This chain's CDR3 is CASSREGRAPNYGYTF. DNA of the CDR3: TGCGCCAGCAGCCGTGAGGGCCGGGCCCCTAACTATGGCTACACCTTC.

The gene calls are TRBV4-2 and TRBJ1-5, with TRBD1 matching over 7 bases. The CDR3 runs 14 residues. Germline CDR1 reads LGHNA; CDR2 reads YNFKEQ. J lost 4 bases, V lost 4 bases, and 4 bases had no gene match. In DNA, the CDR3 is TGTGCCAGCAGCCCCCTGACAGGGAATCAGCCCCAGCATTTT. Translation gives CASSPLTGNQPQHF.